This T cell receptor (beta chain) was sequenced for a study of blood T cell repertoires in COVID-19. Study as a whole: Acute-phase and convalescent COVID-19 samples originated in the United States, Italy and Spain. T cells, B-cell-depleted T cells, or PBMCs provided the cDNA or gDNA that served as material.

Study processing details: Reference gene primer amplification in the assay estimated nucleated cell counts. Generated by immunoSEQ multiplex PCR, the TCRdb table keeps only in-frame clones and is missing some. V and J calls and clone size come straight from that table; D and trimming were deduced from the DNA. The sample lists fewer than 200,000 clones; 82% were seen once. CDR3 length equals 14 residues. Germline V gene lookup returns CDR1 SQVTM and CDR2 ANQGSEA. J was trimmed by 0 bases and V by 7 bases; bases with no gene match: 6. Those enrolled in Seattle joined during active infection and were followed longitudinally afterward.

Sequenced: peripheral blood. The sequence came from a middle-aged woman with COVID-19, enrolled during active disease. V usage is TRBV29-1 and J usage is TRBJ2-1, with 7 nucleotides matching TRBD1. This CDR3 is CSAMRDSSYNEQFF. The CDR3, as DNA: TGCAGCGCCATGAGGGACAGCTCCTACAATGAGCAGTTCTTC.